These T cell receptor beta chains were read from a single sample in a study of CD8+ T cells in alopecia areata. The method was immunoSEQ multiplex PCR; TCRdb's version includes in-frame clones alone and lacks a portion of them. The top ten clones hold 15% to 20% of a sample with around 100,000 clones, more than 65% of them seen once. The specimen was CD8+ T cells sorted from blood, collected at week 44, from a patient treated with tofacitinib. The receptors were gathered from a human donor with alopecia areata. The CDR3 runs from the conserved cysteine through the conserved F or W. D genes are given only for firm matches. Part of the rows lack a size; the others show once, few, many or a class for expanded clones.

cdr3_aa	cdr3_nt	clone_size	cdr3_length	v_call	d_call	j_call
CSAAGTGFSGANVLTF	TGCAGCGCCGCCGGGACAGGCTTCTCTGGGGCCAACGTCCTGACTTTC	.	16	TRBV29-1	TRBD1	TRBJ2-6
CASSGRANSYEQFF	TGTGCCAGCAGCGGGAGAGCGAACAGCTATGAGCAGTTCTTC	.	14	TRBV9	.	TRBJ2-1
CASSQGIEQYF	TGTGCCAGCAGCCAGGGTATCGAGCAGTACTTC	.	11	TRBV7-2	.	TRBJ2-7
CASSLVGTREQYF	TGTGCCAGCAGCTTAGTCGGAACACGCGAGCAGTACTTC	few	13	TRBV11-2	.	TRBJ2-7
CASSIGQGGQPQHF	TGTGCCAGTAGTATTGGGCAGGGAGGTCAGCCCCAGCATTTT	.	14	TRBV19	.	TRBJ1-5
CASSPGQGASYEQYF	TGCGCCAGCAGCCCCGGACAGGGGGCTTCCTACGAGCAGTACTTC	.	15	TRBV4-3	TRBD1	TRBJ2-7
CASSEPGSWQETQYF	TGTGCCAGCTCCGAGCCAGGGAGTTGGCAAGAGACCCAGTACTTC	.	15	TRBV25-1	.	TRBJ2-5
CASSLGGGEQFF	TGTGCCAGCAGCTTAGGTGGGGGTGAGCAGTTCTTC	few	12	TRBV7-8	.	TRBJ2-1
CASKGSETDVEAFF	TGTGCCAGTAAAGGTTCCGAGACAGACGTTGAAGCTTTCTTT	.	14	TRBV19	.	TRBJ1-1
CASSLEVDRGLKDTQYF	TGTGCCAGCAGCTTAGAAGTTGACAGGGGCCTAAAAGATACGCAGTATTTT	.	17	TRBV7-6	TRBD1	TRBJ2-3